Each of the 27 T cell receptor beta chains below was sequenced from the same sample in a study of shared clonotypes between healthy human individuals. TCRdb's copy holds only in-frame clones and misses some; the assay was immunoSEQ multiplex PCR. The table has fewer than 200,000 clones, 85% to 95% seen once; the top ten hold 0.067%. The sequenced material came from naive CD4+ T cells sorted from blood. Subset in this sample: CD45RA+ positively selected. The receptor source for this set is a woman in her 30s in good health.

In DNA form, the CDR3 reads TGTGCCAGCAGACCCGGCCGGGTGTCGAATCAGCCCCAGCATTTT. It codes for CASRPGRVSNQPQHF. The chain employs TRBV5-8 and TRBJ1-5, with D unclear. V was pared by 5 bases and J by 4 bases, with 16 bases between. This CDR3 has 15 amino acids. Germline V gene data show CDR1 as SGHTS and CDR2 as YDEGEE.

The V and J genes are TRBV2 and TRBJ1-2; 7 nucleotides align to TRBD1. Germline values: CDR1 SNHLY, CDR2 FYNNEI. The CDR3 length is 14 residues. J lost 8 bases, V lost 4 bases, and 10 bases had no gene match. The CDR3 bases are TGTGCCAGCAGTGGACAGGGAACAAGGGACGGCTACACCTTC. Protein sequence: CASSGQGTRDGYTF.

This chain joins TRBV5-1 and TRBJ2-1; 8 bases are shared with TRBD2. Trimming took 2 bases from V and 8 from J; bases not matched to a gene: 3. The germline V gene encodes CDR1 SGHRS and CDR2 YFSETQ. The CDR3 length is 13 residues. The CDR3 DNA follows: TGCGCCAGCAGCTTAATAGCGGGACATGAGCAGTTCTTC. Translated, it gives CASSLIAGHEQFF.

The V and J genes are TRBV19 and TRBJ1-1, with a possible D match to TRBD1 (5 bases). V was trimmed by 9 bases and J by 6 bases, leaving 20 bases between them. CDR1 and CDR2 (germline): LNHDA, SQIVND (reference sequence). This CDR3 is built from 14 residues. The CDR3 region is CASSTNQGRAEAFF. CDR3 sequence (DNA): TGTGCCAGCTCAACTAATCAGGGTAGGGCTGAAGCTTTCTTT. Looking up the rest from reference TRBV19 and TRBJ1-1 gives the full variable domain: DGGITQSPKYLFRKEGQNVTLSCEQNLNHDAMYWYRQDPGQGLRLIYYSQIVNDFQKGDIAEGYSVSREKKESFPLTVTSAQKNPTAFYLCASSTNQGRAEAFFGQGTRLTVV.

V gene TRBV9 combines with J gene TRBJ2-3, with 10 bases lining up with TRBD2. From germline, CDR1 is SGDLS and CDR2 YYNGEE. This CDR3 is 15 amino acids long. Trimming cost V 1 base and J 4 bases; bases outside gene matches: 3. The CDR3 nucleotides read TGTGCCAGCAGCGTACTAGCGGGAGTTGCAGATACGCAGTATTTT. Its protein product is CASSVLAGVADTQYF.

V gene TRBV25-1 combines with J gene TRBJ1-6; no clear D gene. The CDR3 length is 13 residues. Trimming cost V 3 bases and J 7 bases, with 7 bases left between them. Germline CDR1 MGHDK, CDR2 SYGVNS. The CDR3 here is CASSELGNSPLHF. The CDR3 DNA follows: TGTGCCAGCAGTGAGTTGGGGAATTCACCCCTCCACTTT.

The chain has TRBV5-1 and TRBJ1-2, with TRBD1 identical over 7 bases. V shed 2 bases, J shed 4 bases, and the junction held 11 bases outside the gene matches. CDR1 is SGHRS and CDR2 is YFSETQ in the germline V gene. The CDR3 runs 16 residues. CDR3 in DNA: TGCGCCAGCAGCTTAAACTCACAGGGGCAGATCTATGGCTACACCTTC. This sequence encodes CASSLNSQGQIYGYTF. Full variable domain (outside the CDR3, taken from reference TRBV5-1 and TRBJ1-2): KAGVTQTPRYLIKTRGQQVTLSCSPISGHRSVSWYQQTPGQGLQFLFEYFSETQRNKGNFPGRFSGRQFSNSRSEMNVSTLELGDSALYLCASSLNSQGQIYGYTFGSGTRLTVV.

CDR3 residues: CASSADGEQYF. The DNA of the CDR3 is TGCGCCAGCAGCGCGGACGGGGAGCAGTACTTC. The rearrangement joins TRBV5-1 to TRBJ2-5, with a tentative D call TRBD2 (5 bases). Germline V CDR1 and CDR2: SGHRS, YFSETQ. CDR3 size: 11 residues. V lost 4 bases to trimming and J lost 11 bases, with 12 bases between them.

V and J are TRBV28 and TRBJ1-4, with 8 bases that match TRBD1. Losses at the gene ends were 5 bases for V and 5 bases for J; bases not matched to a gene: 7. Germline lookup yields CDR1 MDHEN and CDR2 SYDVKM. The CDR3 has 15 residues. The CDR3 DNA reads TGTGCCAGCAGTCCGGGGACAGGCTTAAATGAAAAACTGTTTTTT. It encodes CASSPGTGLNEKLFF.

V gene TRBV6-1 combines with J gene TRBJ2-7; 10 bases map to TRBD1. The germline CDR1 and CDR2 sequences are MNHNS and SASEGT. The V gene end was trimmed by 7 bases and the J gene end by 5 bases; junction bases not matched to a gene: 8. The CDR3 is 14 residues long. The CDR3, as DNA: TGTGCCAGCACTAAGGACAGGGGGTTCGACGAGCAGTACTTC. Protein product: CASTKDRGFDEQYF.

The chain is built from TRBV5-4 and TRBJ2-2; D gene uncertain. V lost 4 bases and J 1 base, leaving 20 bases between the germline ends. This CDR3 contains 18 residues. CDR1 is SGHNT, CDR2 YYREEE, per germline (reference sequence). The CDR3 is CASSPHGYAPGNTGELFF. The CDR3 DNA follows: TGTGCCAGCAGCCCCCACGGTTATGCCCCCGGGAACACCGGGGAGCTGTTTTTT.

The V call is TRBV30, the J call TRBJ1-4; 9 bases align to TRBD1. J gave up 6 bases and V 2 bases, and 10 bases lay outside the gene matches. Germline V lookup: CDR1 GTSNPN, CDR2 SVGIG (reference sequence). This CDR3 region has 16 residues. The DNA of the CDR3 is TGTGCCTGGAGTCCTACCCGGACAGGGGTATATGAAAAACTGTTTTTT. This encodes CAWSPTRTGVYEKLFF.

The chain has TRBV11-2 and TRBJ2-6; a possible D gene is TRBD2 (6 bases). Per the germline V gene, CDR1 is SGHAT and CDR2 is FQNNGV. Between the trimmed V and J ends, which lost 7 bases and 0 bases, there was a span of 16 bases. The CDR3 spans 17 residues. CDR3 amino acids: CASTPWDFSSGANVLTF. The CDR3 DNA sequence: TGTGCCAGCACCCCCTGGGACTTCAGCTCTGGGGCCAACGTCCTGACTTTC.

This clone was seen only once. The rearrangement links TRBV10-3 to TRBJ1-1, with D maybe TRBD1 (5 bases). V lost 3 bases to trimming and J lost 0 bases, with 14 bases between them. Looked up from germline, CDR1 is ENHRY and CDR2 is SYGVKD. This CDR3 comprises 16 residues. The CDR3 here is CAISDHKGRLNTEAFF. The DNA for the CDR3 is TGTGCCATCAGTGACCACAAGGGGAGATTGAACACTGAAGCTTTCTTT.

The genes are TRBV5-5 and TRBJ1-2; 7 bases fit TRBD1. The CDR3 has 14 amino acids. Germline CDR1 reads SGHKS; CDR2 reads YYEKEE (reference sequence). V trimming: 5 bases; J trimming: 7 bases; junction bases outside the gene matches: 11. The CDR3 nucleotides read TGTGCCAGCAGGCTCATCGGGACAGAGACTGGCTACACCTTC. Protein: CASRLIGTETGYTF.

With respect to this clone: Germline is not matched at one junction end, which may reflect a read error. The CDR3 reads CSVEAPGTSSHEQYF. The CDR3 DNA reads TGCAGCGTTGAAGCCCCAGGGACTAGCTCCCACGAGCAGTACTTC. J is TRBJ2-7 and V is TRBV29-1, with 9 bases fitting TRBD2. CDR3 length equals 15 residues. CDR1 is SQVTM and CDR2 is ANQGSEA in the germline V gene.

This clone was counted only a few times. The chain uses TRBV5-6 and TRBJ1-5; D not resolved. The germline V gene has CDR1 SGHDT and CDR2 YYEEEE. V lost 2 bases and J lost 3, with 9 bases in between. The CDR3 covers 14 residues. The CDR3 is CASSLRRTNQPQHF. The CDR3 DNA sequence: TGTGCCAGCAGCTTACGACGCACCAATCAGCCCCAGCATTTT.

This clone was found once. This sequence joins TRBV5-1 and TRBJ2-7; 10 nucleotides match TRBD2. The germline V gene has CDR1 SGHRS and CDR2 YFSETQ. The CDR3 is 19 residues long. V gave up 1 base and J gave up 4 bases; unmatched junction bases: 17. DNA of the CDR3: TGCGCCAGCAGCTTGAGCCCGGGACTAGCGAGAGGGACTACTTACGAGCAGTACTTC. It specifies CASSLSPGLARGTTYEQYF.

The V and J genes are TRBV19 and TRBJ2-7; D is possibly TRBD2 (6 bases). CDR1 LNHDA and CDR2 SQIVND come from the germline V gene (reference sequence). Between the trimmed V and J ends, which lost 1 base and 3 bases, there was a span of 16 bases. This CDR3 comprises 16 residues. In DNA, the CDR3 is TGTGCCAGTAGTATAGGGAGAGCGGAGGGAAACTACGAGCAGTACTTC. It yields the protein CASSIGRAEGNYEQYF.

V and J are TRBV5-4 and TRBJ2-2; D might be TRBD1 (5 bases). The CDR3 totals 14 residues. The germline gives CDR1 SGHNT, CDR2 YYREEE (reference sequence). V was trimmed by 4 bases and J by 3 bases, leaving 10 bases between them. In DNA form, the CDR3 reads TGTGCCAGCAGCCCCGCAGGGTACACCGGGGAGCTGTTTTTT. Amino acid sequence: CASSPAGYTGELFF. Drawing the rest from reference TRBV5-4 and TRBJ2-2, the complete variable domain is ETGVTQSPTHLIKTRGQQVTLRCSSQSGHNTVSWYQQALGQGPQFIFQYYREEENGRGNFPPRFSGLQFPNYSSELNVNALELDDSALYLCASSPAGYTGELFFGEGSRLTVL.

CDR3 sequence reads: CASSWGLAGGDNEQFF. The CDR3 DNA is TGTGCCAGCAGCTGGGGACTAGCGGGAGGAGATAATGAGCAGTTCTTC. The V call is TRBV7-2, the J call TRBJ2-1, with TRBD2 matching over 15 bases. The CDR3 is made up of 16 amino acids. The V gene's germline CDR1 is SGHTA and CDR2 FQGNSA. V shed 4 bases and J 7 bases; nucleotides not matched to a gene: 5.

The chain links TRBV2 to TRBJ2-3; 8 positions match TRBD1. This CDR3 contains 16 residues. The germline CDR1 and CDR2 sequences are SNHLY and FYNNEI. The V gene end was trimmed by 6 bases and the J gene end by 2 bases; junction bases not matched to a gene: 10. The CDR3 DNA sequence: TGTGCCAGCAGGAGGGACAGGATACCTGTCACAGATACGCAGTATTTT. It specifies CASRRDRIPVTDTQYF.

The V call is TRBV18, the J call TRBJ1-4; D is ambiguous. The CDR3 contains 15 residues. In germline, CDR1 is KGHSH, CDR2 LQKENI. Trimming shortened V by 3 bases and J by 5 bases, and 13 bases separated the two germline ends. The CDR3 DNA is TGTGCCAGCTCACCCCCGCAACCGTTAAATGAAAAACTGTTTTTT. Its translation: CASSPPQPLNEKLFF.

This chain connects TRBV29-1 to TRBJ1-5; D is unresolved. Germline V gene sequence: CDR1 SQVTM, CDR2 ANQGSEA. Deletions cut 2 bases from V and 6 bases from J, with 14 bases between. This CDR3 has 14 residues. The CDR3 here is CSVEMAGGSQPQHF. The CDR3 DNA is TGCAGCGTTGAAATGGCGGGAGGGTCTCAGCCCCAGCATTTT.

DNA of the CDR3: TGCGCCAGCATCCCCGGAGGAGGGGCCAACGTCCTGACTTTC. Encoded protein: CASIPGGGANVLTF. The rearrangement links TRBV10-2 to TRBJ2-6; D might be TRBD2 (5 bases). In germline, CDR1 is WSHSY, CDR2 SAAADI. This CDR3 contains 14 residues. V lost 7 bases, J lost 4 bases, and 11 bases lay in between.

This chain links TRBV19 with TRBJ1-4, with unresolved D. There are 14 residues in the CDR3. CDR1 is LNHDA and CDR2 is SQIVND in the germline V gene (reference sequence). V lost 2 bases and J 5 bases, leaving 9 bases between the germline ends. The CDR3 is CASSIRTENEKLFF. In nucleotides, the CDR3 is TGTGCCAGTAGTATACGTACAGAAAATGAAAAACTGTTTTTT.

The chain uses TRBV7-2 and TRBJ1-2; 7 bases align to TRBD1. The junction had 5 bases not matched to a gene; V was cut back by 0 bases and J by 4 bases. Germline V CDR1 and CDR2: SGHTA, FQGNSA. CDR3 size: 15 residues. The CDR3 DNA sequence: TGTGCCAGCAGCTTAGCGGTACAGGGGAGCTATGGCTACACCTTC. This codes for CASSLAVQGSYGYTF. The full variable domain, with the rest looked up from reference TRBV7-2 and TRBJ1-2, is GAGVSQSPSNKVTEKGKDVELRCDPISGHTALYWYRQSLGQGLEFLIYFQGNSAPDKSGLPSDRFSAERTGGSVSTLTIQRTQQEDSAVYLCASSLAVQGSYGYTFGSGTRLTVV.